Shown below are 21 T cell receptor beta chains from a single sample sequenced in a study of blood T cell repertoires in COVID-19. The table came from immunoSEQ multiplex PCR; TCRdb's copy has only in-frame clones and leaves some out. The data show roughly 70,000 clones, with about 87% seen just once and less than 7.5% held by the top ten. The sample was peripheral blood. These receptors all stem from a woman older than 75 with active COVID-19.

The gene calls are TRBV6-6 and TRBJ2-7; possibly TRBD1 for D (6 bases). Trimming took off 5 bases at V and 1 base at J, with 15 bases between the two ends. The CDR3 sequence is 15 residues long. Germline CDR1 and CDR2: MNHNY and SVGAGI (reference sequence). In nucleotides, the CDR3 is TGTGCCAGCAGTCCGGACCGGGACATATCCTACGAGCAGTACTTC. Translation gives CASSPDRDISYEQYF.

This clone was seen just once. CDR3 DNA: TGTGCCAGTAGTACGCGAAAGGGGGCCTTGGGGAACGAGCAGTACTTC. Translating gives CASSTRKGALGNEQYF. The rearrangement uses TRBV19 and TRBJ2-7; 7 bases line up with TRBD1. CDR1 and CDR2 (germline): LNHDA, SQIVND (reference sequence). The J segment lost 5 bases and the V segment lost 4 bases, leaving 14 bases of the junction unmatched. This CDR3 comprises 16 residues.

V gene TRBV28 combines with J gene TRBJ1-6; D is unclear. Trimming stripped 1 base from V and 5 bases from J, with 6 bases between. CDR1 and CDR2 (germline): MDHEN, SYDVKM. This CDR3 spans 14 amino acids. This chain's CDR3 is CASSLFSNNSPLHF. The CDR3 nucleotides are TGTGCCAGCAGTTTATTTTCCAATAATTCACCCCTCCACTTT.

This rearrangement joins TRBV7-2 to TRBJ2-7; weak D call: TRBD1 (6 bases). This CDR3 region has 12 residues. CDR1 and CDR2 from the germline V gene are SGHTA and FQGNSA. V gave up 5 bases and J gave up 4 bases, with 9 bases separating them. The chain's CDR3 is CASSQQGYEQYF. CDR3 coding DNA: TGTGCCAGCAGCCAACAGGGTTACGAGCAGTACTTC.

J is TRBJ2-1 and V is TRBV6-5; perhaps TRBD2 as D (6 bases). V shed 6 bases and J shed 5 bases, with 14 bases lying between them. CDR1 MNHEY and CDR2 SVGAGI come from the germline V gene. The CDR3 has 14 amino acids. The CDR3 spells CASSPRRGDNEQFF. In DNA form, the CDR3 reads TGTGCCAGCAGCCCGAGGCGGGGAGACAATGAGCAGTTCTTC.

This clone was recorded only once. CDR3 protein: CATSRKTGLNQPQHF. The DNA of the CDR3 is TGTGCCACCAGCAGGAAGACAGGGTTAAATCAGCCCCAGCATTTT. The rearrangement joins TRBV15 to TRBJ1-5; TRBD1 matches 7 bases. The CDR3 is 15 amino acids. V was pared by 3 bases and J by 4 bases, with 6 bases of the junction left unmatched. Per germline, CDR1 LNHNV and CDR2 YYDKDF (reference sequence).

This chain joins TRBV29-1 and TRBJ2-5; 13 nucleotides line up with TRBD2. The ends lost 6 bases at V and 7 bases at J; junction bases unmatched: 5. The germline gives CDR1 SQVTM, CDR2 ANQGSEA. The CDR3 extends over 13 amino acids. This CDR3 is CSVGLAGSGTQYF. In DNA form, the CDR3 reads TGCAGCGTGGGACTAGCGGGGAGTGGGACCCAGTACTTC. Looking up the rest from reference TRBV29-1 and TRBJ2-5 gives the full variable domain: SAVISQKPSRDICQRGTSLTIQCQVDSQVTMMFWYRQQPGQSLTLIATANQGSEATYESGFVIDKFPISRPNLTFSTLTVSNMSPEDSSIYLCSVGLAGSGTQYFGPGTRLLVL.

The CDR3 bases are TGTGCCAGCAGCACTGAGGGTGAAAAACTGTTTTTT. This codes for CASSTEGEKLFF. The V call is TRBV7-9, the J call TRBJ1-4; no clear D. Germline V CDR1 and CDR2: SEHNR, FQNEAQ (reference sequence). Trimming removed 5 bases at V and 7 bases at J, with 8 bases between. CDR3 length equals 12 residues.

The sample holds one count of this clone. The chain carries TRBV7-9 and TRBJ1-1; 11 bases match TRBD1. There are 12 residues in the CDR3. Per the germline V gene, CDR1 is SEHNR and CDR2 is FQNEAQ (reference sequence). With 6 bases clipped from V and 11 bases from J, the junction kept 5 bases outside the gene matches. CDR3 nucleotide sequence: TGTGCCAGCAGGCTGGACAGGGGGCGGGCTTTCTTT. The encoded protein is CASRLDRGRAFF.

V is TRBV7-8 and J is TRBJ2-5, with 7 positions matching TRBD2. The length of the CDR3 is 16 residues. Germline trimming cut 6 bases from V and 1 base from J; bases unmatched to any gene: 11. CDR1 and CDR2 (germline): SGHVS, FQNEAQ. Here the CDR3 reads CASSRVGGSGQETQYF. As DNA, the CDR3 is TGTGCCAGCAGTCGGGTCGGCGGGAGCGGCCAAGAGACCCAGTACTTC.

This clone has a handful of counts. The chain couples TRBV5-4 to TRBJ2-1; 12 nucleotides line up with TRBD1. Germline V lookup: CDR1 SGHNT, CDR2 YYREEE (reference sequence). The J segment lost 6 bases and the V segment lost 4 bases, leaving 11 bases of the junction unmatched. CDR3 length: 17 residues. The CDR3 region is CASSPRPGQGAGNEQFF. CDR3 in DNA: TGTGCCAGCAGCCCAAGACCGGGACAGGGGGCGGGCAATGAGCAGTTCTTC. The entire variable domain, with the rest obtained from reference TRBV5-4 and TRBJ2-1, is as follows: ETGVTQSPTHLIKTRGQQVTLRCSSQSGHNTVSWYQQALGQGPQFIFQYYREEENGRGNFPPRFSGLQFPNYSSELNVNALELDDSALYLCASSPRPGQGAGNEQFFGPGTRLTVL.

This clone was counted only a few times. The rearrangement uses TRBV29-1 and TRBJ2-5; a weak D match, TRBD2 (6 bases). V lost 4 bases, J lost 3 bases, and 9 bases lay in between. This CDR3 contains 12 residues. The V gene's germline CDR1 is SQVTM and CDR2 ANQGSEA. CDR3: CSVVGGEETQYF. Written as DNA, the CDR3 is TGCAGCGTTGTTGGCGGGGAAGAGACCCAGTACTTC.

This chain joins TRBV10-3 and TRBJ2-3; 10 bases are shared with TRBD2. This CDR3 contains 15 residues. Trimming removed 5 bases from V and 1 base from J; junction bases left unmatched: 3. Germline V gives CDR1 ENHRY, CDR2 SYGVKD. CDR3 amino acids: CAISLAGEGTDTQYF. The DNA of the CDR3 is TGTGCCATCAGTCTAGCGGGAGAGGGCACAGATACGCAGTATTTT.

In this sample, this clone turned up once. The chain couples TRBV5-5 to TRBJ2-2; 7 bases are a match to TRBD1. J gave up 0 bases and V 5 bases, and 10 bases lay outside the gene matches. There are 17 residues in the CDR3. CDR1 SGHKS and CDR2 YYEKEE come from the germline V gene (reference sequence). The CDR3 nucleotides read TGTGCCAGCAGGTGGGCAGGGGGTCTAACGAACACCGGGGAGCTGTTTTTT. It yields the protein CASRWAGGLTNTGELFF.

The CDR3 is CASSSPAATGELFF. The CDR3 DNA reads TGTGCCAGCAGCTCCCCGGCGGCCACCGGGGAGCTGTTTTTT. The chain is built from TRBV5-4 and TRBJ2-2, with D unclear. Trimming stripped 3 bases from V and 4 bases from J, with 10 bases between. Germline V gene sequence: CDR1 SGHNT, CDR2 YYREEE (reference sequence). The CDR3 has 14 residues.

CDR3 DNA: TGTGCCAGCAGTGAAGGGGACAGGGACAGCGGTGAGCAGTTCTTC. It is translated as CASSEGDRDSGEQFF. V usage is TRBV2 and J usage is TRBJ2-1; 9 nucleotides align to TRBD1. Unmatched junction bases numbered 7, after V lost 1 base and J lost 9 bases. The CDR3 is 15 amino acids. Germline V gene sequence: CDR1 SNHLY, CDR2 FYNNEI.

V usage is TRBV18 and J usage is TRBJ2-7; D remains unclear. There are 13 residues in the CDR3. From germline, CDR1 is KGHSH and CDR2 LQKENI. V dropped 0 bases and J dropped 5 bases, with 8 bases sitting between them. The CDR3 DNA is TGTGCCAGCTCACCACCTGGCAGAAACGAGCAGTACTTC. Amino acid sequence: CASSPPGRNEQYF.

The chain joins TRBV3-1 (or the pseudogene TRBV3-2) to TRBJ2-1, with 9 bases matching TRBD2. This CDR3 is 17 amino acids long. The V gene end was trimmed by 9 bases and the J gene end by 0 bases; junction bases not matched to a gene: 12. In germline, CDR1 is LGHDT, CDR2 YNNKEL (reference sequence). The CDR3 nucleotides read TGTGCCAGTACTTCTAGCGGGAATAAAAGCTCCTACAATGAGCAGTTCTTC. It specifies CASTSSGNKSSYNEQFF.

The chain joins TRBV28 to TRBJ1-3; 8 bases are shared with TRBD1. The V segment lost 5 bases and the J segment 0 bases; nucleotides outside the gene matches: 6. The CDR3 has 16 amino acids. CDR1 and CDR2 (germline): MDHEN, SYDVKM. The DNA for the CDR3 is TGTGCCAGCAGTCCAGGGACAGGATACTCTGGAAACACCATATATTTT. Translated: CASSPGTGYSGNTIYF.

There are a few counts of this clone. The chain couples TRBV7-9 to TRBJ2-7, with D hard to call. Trimming stripped 0 bases from V and 4 bases from J, with 4 bases between. The CDR3 totals 12 residues. Germline V gives CDR1 SEHNR, CDR2 FQNEAQ (reference sequence). The CDR3 DNA reads as TGTGCCAGCAGCTTAGCATTATACGAGCAGTACTTC. This gives the protein CASSLALYEQYF.

The gene calls are TRBV19 and TRBJ1-4; TRBD1 might be the D (6 bases). There are 14 residues in the CDR3. Trimming took 7 bases from V and 6 from J, leaving 15 bases between them. Germline CDR1 LNHDA, CDR2 SQIVND (reference sequence). The DNA of the CDR3 is TGTGCCAGTAACCCAGGGGCGGGCGATGAAAAACTGTTTTTT. It yields the protein CASNPGAGDEKLFF.